Shown below are 17 T cell receptor beta chains from a single sample sequenced in a study of identical twins. Using its own MiXCR run on the 5' RACE reads, TCRdb lists one record per CDR3 protein. The sample consists of a few hundred thousand distinct CDR3 sequences, approximately 8.3% of them appearing once. These records were also assigned to another study, of yellow fever vaccine responses in identical twins.

Specimen: CD8+ T cells sorted from blood. The origin of the receptors is a woman in her late teens or twenties in good health.

This clonotype was seen only a few times. The chain uses TRBV12-3 or TRBV12-4 and TRBJ2-1; tentatively, D is TRBD2 (6 bases). Trimming removed 3 bases at V and 3 bases at J, with 12 bases between. The CDR3 loop spans 15 amino acids. The CDR3 reads CASSFPGVLYNEQFF. CDR3 sequence (DNA): TGTGCCAGCAGTTTCCCGGGGGTGCTCTACAATGAGCAGTTCTTC.

There are many counts of this clonotype. This chain links TRBV2 with TRBJ2-7, with a possible D match to TRBD2 (5 bases). CDR3 length: 13 residues. Trimming left V 8 bases short and J 4 bases short, with 15 bases between. Germline loops: CDR1 SNHLY, CDR2 FYNNEI. CDR3 sequence reads: CASAFGSGYEQYF. In DNA, the CDR3 is TGTGCCAGCGCGTTTGGGTCGGGATACGAGCAGTACTTC.

The V and J genes are TRBV4-3 and TRBJ2-5, with D possibly TRBD2 on 5 matching bases. Germline assignment: CDR1 LGHNA and CDR2 YSLEER. CDR3 length equals 14 residues. Trimming took 0 bases from V and 5 from J, leaving 10 bases between them. The CDR3 sequence: CASSQDYGGETQYF. CDR3 DNA: TGCGCCAGCAGCCAAGATTACGGCGGGGAGACCCAGTACTTC.

J is TRBJ2-1 and V is TRBV10-3; 9 bases line up with TRBD2. Germline CDR1 reads ENHRY; CDR2 reads SYGVKD. This CDR3 has 18 amino acids. V dropped 6 bases and J dropped 8; count of bases not matched to a gene: 20. In DNA, the CDR3 is TGTGCCATCAGAAGGGAGGGTAGCGGGAGTGTCTCCCTCGATGAGCAGTTCTTC. Translation: CAIRREGSGSVSLDEQFF.

This clonotype occurred many times. The chain couples TRBV20-1 to TRBJ2-7, with D tentatively TRBD1 (5 bases). The CDR3 consists of 13 residues. The germline V and J ends were trimmed by 1 base and 2 bases, with 9 bases remaining between them. Germline CDR1 is DFQATT and CDR2 is SNEGSKA (reference sequence). CDR3 residues: CSARAAGTYEQYF. In DNA form, the CDR3 reads TGCAGTGCTAGAGCGGCAGGGACCTACGAGCAGTACTTC.

The CDR3 coding sequence is TGCAGTGCTAGAGATGGATCGGGGGGCTGGGAGACCCAGTACTTC. Its translation is CSARDGSGGWETQYF. The V and J genes are TRBV20-1 and TRBJ2-5; tentatively, D is TRBD2 (7 bases). The CDR3 runs 15 residues. The V gene lost 0 bases and the J gene lost 5 bases, with 16 bases spanning the gap. The germline gives CDR1 DFQATT, CDR2 SNEGSKA (reference sequence).

This clonotype was counted many times. CDR3 region: CSVVGTTNTGELFF. The CDR3 coding sequence is TGCAGCGTTGTTGGGACAACGAACACCGGGGAGCTGTTTTTT. V and J are TRBV29-1 and TRBJ2-2; possibly TRBD1 for D (6 bases). Germline CDR1 is SQVTM and CDR2 is ANQGSEA. The CDR3 is made up of 14 amino acids. Trimming shortened V by 4 bases and J by 0 bases, and 9 bases separated the two germline ends.

This clonotype was picked up a small number of times. The chain joins TRBV6-1 to TRBJ1-6; 7 bases agree with TRBD1. CDR1 and CDR2 (germline): MNHNS, SASEGT. Trimming at V came to 6 bases and at J to 1 base, leaving 9 bases not matched to a gene. The CDR3 loop spans 17 amino acids. In DNA form, the CDR3 reads TGTGCCAGCAGCGATGGGACAGTACATTCCTATAATTCACCCCTCCACTTT. As protein: CASSDGTVHSYNSPLHF.

The chain carries TRBV10-2 and TRBJ2-7; D gene uncertain. Germline CDR1 is WSHSY and CDR2 is SAAADI. The CDR3 extends over 13 amino acids. Trimming pared 2 bases from V and 6 bases from J, leaving 11 bases between. This CDR3 reads CASSELYSSEQYF. The CDR3 nucleotides are TGCGCCAGCAGTGAGCTATACTCGAGCGAGCAGTACTTC.

This clonotype was counted only a few times. The chain has TRBV5-8 and TRBJ2-7, with D possibly TRBD1 on 6 matching bases. The CDR3 runs 14 residues. Trimming cost V 4 bases and J 1 base, with 12 bases left between them. The germline V gene encodes CDR1 SGHTS and CDR2 YDEGEE. CDR3 sequence (DNA): TGTGCCAGCAGCCGGGAAGGACAGTCCTACGAGCAGTACTTC. Encoded protein: CASSREGQSYEQYF.

The J gene is TRBJ2-7, the V gene TRBV11-2; TRBD2 matches 9 bases. Trimming cost V 3 bases and J 0 bases; bases outside gene matches: 3. Germline lookup yields CDR1 SGHAT and CDR2 FQNNGV. This CDR3 spans 15 amino acids. As DNA, the CDR3 is TGTGCCAGCAGCTTCCGGACTAGCGTCTCCTACGAGCAGTACTTC. This encodes CASSFRTSVSYEQYF. The full variable domain, with the rest looked up from reference TRBV11-2 and TRBJ2-7, is EAGVAQSPRYKIIEKRQSVAFWCNPISGHATLYWYQQILGQGPKLLIQFQNNGVVDDSQLPKDRFSAERLKGVDSTLKIQPAKLEDSAVYLCASSFRTSVSYEQYFGPGTRLTVT.

About this clonotype itself: A much larger clone differs from this one at a single base, so this may be a read error. The chain links TRBV5-1 to TRBJ2-5; D is unresolved. The CDR3 has 12 amino acids. The germline CDR1 and CDR2 sequences are SGHRS and YFSETQ. V was clipped by 1 base and J by 4 bases, with 5 bases between them. The CDR3 nucleotides read TGCGCCAGCAGCTTGAACCGAGAGACCCAGTACTTC. Encoded protein: CASSLNRETQYF.

The table lists this clonotype with many counts. The V and J genes are TRBV7-9 and TRBJ2-7; the D is unclear. Between the trimmed V and J ends, which lost 0 bases and 7 bases, there was a span of 16 bases. This CDR3 has 15 amino acids. Germline V lookup: CDR1 SEHNR, CDR2 FQNEAQ (reference sequence). As DNA, the CDR3 is TGTGCCAGCAGCTTAGCGCTTGGCCCAGCTGGGGAGCAGTACTTC. Residues: CASSLALGPAGEQYF.

This chain links TRBV19 with TRBJ2-1; D unclear. The ends were cut back, 0 bases at V and 2 bases at J, with 11 bases in the middle. CDR3 length: 16 residues. Per germline, CDR1 LNHDA and CDR2 SQIVND (reference sequence). Here the CDR3 DNA reads TGTGCCAGTAGTATAGATGAGCGCGCAGCCTACAATGAGCAGTTCTTC. Residues: CASSIDERAAYNEQFF. Based on the CDR3 plus reference TRBV19 and TRBJ2-1, the full variable domain is DGGITQSPKYLFRKEGQNVTLSCEQNLNHDAMYWYRQDPGQGLRLIYYSQIVNDFQKGDIAEGYSVSREKKESFPLTVTSAQKNPTAFYLCASSIDERAAYNEQFFGPGTRLTVL.

The chain is built from TRBV7-9 and TRBJ2-2, with D perhaps given as TRBD1 or TRBD2 (5 bases each). The ends were cut back, 0 bases at V and 5 bases at J, with 10 bases in the middle. This CDR3 comprises 15 residues. The germline V gene has CDR1 SEHNR and CDR2 FQNEAQ (reference sequence). The CDR3 DNA reads as TGTGCCAGCAGCTTAGCCGGGACGGAAACCGGGGAGCTGTTTTTT. It is translated as CASSLAGTETGELFF.

This clonotype turned up a few times. V is TRBV27 and J is TRBJ2-7; D is unresolved. The CDR3 runs to 13 residues. V shed 0 bases and J shed 3 bases, with 6 bases lying between them. CDR1 is MNHEY, CDR2 SMNVEV, per germline (reference sequence). The chain's CDR3 is CASSLSSVYEQYF. In DNA form, the CDR3 reads TGTGCCAGCAGTTTATCTTCAGTCTACGAGCAGTACTTC.

The chain recombines TRBV10-3 with TRBJ2-5, with a possible D match to TRBD2 (5 bases). The germline V and J ends were trimmed by 10 bases and 3 bases, with 15 bases remaining between them. Germline V gives CDR1 ENHRY, CDR2 SYGVKD. The CDR3 has 13 residues. Here the CDR3 reads CATMRAPKETQYF. In nucleotides, the CDR3 is TGTGCCACGATGAGGGCCCCAAAAGAGACCCAGTACTTC.